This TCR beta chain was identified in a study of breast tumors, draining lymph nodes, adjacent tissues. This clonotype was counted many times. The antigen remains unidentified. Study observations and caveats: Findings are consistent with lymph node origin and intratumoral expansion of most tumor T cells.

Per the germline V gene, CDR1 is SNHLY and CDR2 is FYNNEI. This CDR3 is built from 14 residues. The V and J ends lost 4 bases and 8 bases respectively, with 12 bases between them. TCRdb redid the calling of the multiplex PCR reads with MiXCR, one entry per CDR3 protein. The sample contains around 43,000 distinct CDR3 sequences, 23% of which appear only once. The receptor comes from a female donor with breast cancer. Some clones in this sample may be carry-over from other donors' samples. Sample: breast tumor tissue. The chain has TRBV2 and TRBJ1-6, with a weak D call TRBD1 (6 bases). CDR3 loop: CASSVGQNDSPLHF. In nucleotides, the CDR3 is TGTGCCAGCAGTGTAGGACAGAATGATTCACCCCTCCACTTT.